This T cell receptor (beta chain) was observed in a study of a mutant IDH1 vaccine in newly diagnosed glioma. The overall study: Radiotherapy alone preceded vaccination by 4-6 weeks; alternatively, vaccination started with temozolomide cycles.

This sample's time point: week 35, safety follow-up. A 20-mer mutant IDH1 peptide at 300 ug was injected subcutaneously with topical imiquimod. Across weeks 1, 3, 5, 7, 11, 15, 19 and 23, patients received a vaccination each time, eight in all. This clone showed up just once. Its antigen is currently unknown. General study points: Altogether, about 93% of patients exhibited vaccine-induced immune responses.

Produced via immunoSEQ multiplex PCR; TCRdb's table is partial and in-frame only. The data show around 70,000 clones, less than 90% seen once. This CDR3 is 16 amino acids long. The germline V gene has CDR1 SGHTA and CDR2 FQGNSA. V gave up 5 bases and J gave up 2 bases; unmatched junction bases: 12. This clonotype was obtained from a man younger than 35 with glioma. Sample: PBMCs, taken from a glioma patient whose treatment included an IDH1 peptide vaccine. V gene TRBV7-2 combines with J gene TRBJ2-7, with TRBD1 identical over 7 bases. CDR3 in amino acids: CASSPSIPGQTYEQYF. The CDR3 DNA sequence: TGTGCCAGCAGCCCCTCCATTCCGGGACAGACCTACGAGCAGTACTTC.